This T cell receptor (beta chain) was identified in a study of blood T cell repertoires in COVID-19. About the study: Sources were T cells, B-cell-depleted T cells, or PBMCs; the material itself was cDNA or gDNA.

The CDR3 totals 12 residues. V dropped 8 bases and J dropped 2 bases, with 7 bases sitting between them. In germline, CDR1 is MDHEN, CDR2 SYDVKM. The repertoire was sequenced with immunoSEQ multiplex PCR; TCRdb's copy has only in-frame clones and lacks some. The data hold around 250,000 clones, with over 80% observed a single time. A few counts support this clone. This sequence was found in a middle-aged woman who had recovered from COVID-19. Sequencing was carried out using peripheral blood. The chain couples TRBV28 to TRBJ1-5; no definite D call. The CDR3: CASAEGNQPQHF. As DNA, the CDR3 is TGTGCCAGCGCAGAGGGCAATCAGCCCCAGCATTTT. The full variable domain, in which reference TRBV28 and TRBJ1-5 provide the parts outside the CDR3, is DVKVTQSSRYLVKRTGEKVFLECVQDMDHENMFWYRQDPGLGLRLIYFSYDVKMKEKGDIPEGYSVSREKKERFSLILESASTNQTSMYLCASAEGNQPQHFGDGTRLSIL.